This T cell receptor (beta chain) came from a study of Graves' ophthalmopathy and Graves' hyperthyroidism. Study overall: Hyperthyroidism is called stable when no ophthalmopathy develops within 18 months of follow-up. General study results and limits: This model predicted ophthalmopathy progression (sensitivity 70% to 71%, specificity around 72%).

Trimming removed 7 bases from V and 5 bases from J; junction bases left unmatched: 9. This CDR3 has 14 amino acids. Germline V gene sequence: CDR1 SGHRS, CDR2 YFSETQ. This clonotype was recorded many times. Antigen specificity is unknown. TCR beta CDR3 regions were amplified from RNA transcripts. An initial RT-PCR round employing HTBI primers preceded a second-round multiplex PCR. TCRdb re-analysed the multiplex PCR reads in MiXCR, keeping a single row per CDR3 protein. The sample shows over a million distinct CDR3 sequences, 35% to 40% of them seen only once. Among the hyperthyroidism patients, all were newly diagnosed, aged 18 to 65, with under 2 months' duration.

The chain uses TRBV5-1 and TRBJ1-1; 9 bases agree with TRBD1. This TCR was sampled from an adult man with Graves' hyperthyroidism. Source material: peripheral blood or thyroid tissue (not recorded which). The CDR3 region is CASGQGIEGTEAFF. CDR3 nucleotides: TGCGCCAGCGGACAGGGGATTGAGGGAACTGAAGCTTTCTTT.